This T cell receptor (beta chain) emerged from a study of cytomegalovirus exposure and HLA in healthy donors (dated by TCRdb to the late 2010s). Looking at the study overall: According to an earlier analysis of a few hundred of the donors, about 179 million T cells yielded 100 million or so unique TCR beta sequences and approximately 300 Gb of sequence data. Alongside the repertoire data, information on donor age, sex, ethnicity and CMV serostatus was compiled. The study profiled the T cell repertoires of about 720 subjects by immunosequencing and related them to cytomegalovirus serostatus. The study aimed to test whether signatures of past pathogen exposure could be identified by cataloging public T cell receptors. An early release covering roughly 600 HLA-typed donors comprised about 300 gigabases of sequencing data and tens of millions of unique TCR sequences. In addition to the first cohort of 666 subjects, a separate validation cohort of approximately 130 different subjects was used. In the later analysis, no new phenotypic data were used to find candidate immune exposures; instead, reliance was placed on TCR beta sequences and their occurrence across donors. To predict cytomegalovirus infection status, the study combined high-throughput TCR immunosequencing, statistical association of individual TCRs with disease status, and machine learning. A later genetic analysis used genome-wide SNP genotypes for 398 of the 666 donors, treating that subset as a discovery cohort. Typing coverage varied by locus: roughly 620-630 donors for A, B, C, DRB1 and DQB1; approximately 500 for DQA1; about 570 for DPA1; under 490 for DPB1. Because of strong linkage in the cohort, a few DR-DQ haplotypes were treated as single units for association and clustering. Among the roughly 390 genotyped donors, around 79% belonged to the genetic ancestry cluster associated with self-reported Caucasian donors. HLA typing included class I and class II loci at four-digit resolution. Among over 350 genotyped donors of the cohort, an average of 235,054 unique TCR beta nucleotide sequences were sequenced per donor, 15% to 20% of them non-productive. Every repertoire in the discovery cohort had been generated on one and the same sequencing platform. To study patterns of TCR occurrence, a later analysis re-analyzed previously published TCR beta repertoires from more than 550 donors and added high-resolution HLA genotyping. An earlier analysis of around 640 of the donors used high-throughput TCR beta sequencing to judge whether each TCR beta V gene segment behaved as functional or pseudogenic.

Preparation of the library involved the immunoSEQ multiplex PCR assay. For the multiplex PCR, a mixture combining 60 forward primers for TCR Vbeta segments and 13 reverse primers for TCR Jbeta segments was used. The CDR3 region of rearranged TCR beta genes was amplified from genomic DNA with a multiplex PCR assay. The Illumina HiSeq System was used to sequence the amplified TCR beta libraries as 87-base-pair reads. On the authors' methods: In a later analysis, 70 million to 95 million unique TCR beta chains were counted across the roughly 610 repertoires, and approximately 9.9 million of these chains were shared by at least two donors. Raw reads were error-corrected and collapsed into unique sequences by a nearest-neighbor algorithm in which closely related sequences were merged to remove PCR and sequencing errors. To assign V, D and J gene segments, CDR3 sequences were aligned to IMGT reference sequences. For a sequence to be retained, a match of at least six nucleotides was required to both a V gene segment and a J gene segment. A rearrangement counted as productive if the CDR3 had no stop codons and remained in frame with V and J, and every other rearrangement counted as non-productive. CDR3 was defined by IMGT convention, running from the second conserved V-encoded cysteine to the conserved J-encoded phenylalanine. The earlier analysis of about 590 of the donors excluded sequences that lacked an unambiguous match to a single V gene segment. An earlier analysis of a few hundred of the donors classified V segments as functional when productive rearrangements were above 56.7% and as segregating when the standard deviation between donors was above 5%. A statistical classification framework was built for diagnosing cytomegalovirus status from the catalog of TCR beta chain sequences. In a later analysis, TCR nucleotide sequences were compared against IMGT/GENE-DB human TR gene sequences so that V and J genes could be assigned. The TCRdist pipeline was used in a later analysis to assign CDR3 sequences and most-parsimonious VDJ recombination scenarios. In a later analysis, every TCR beta chain was defined by the combination of its CDR3 amino acid sequence and its V-gene family, and reads without a unique V-gene family were dropped. As a way to deal with suspected cross-contamination and a sequencing artifact, a later analysis dropped more than 500 nucleotide sequences that were highly shared and had low generation probability. In a later analysis, a clonal expansion index was calculated for each public chain from normalized within-repertoire ranks of inferred template counts. A later analysis computed generation probabilities with a VDJ recombination model fitted to out-of-frame rearrangements, and checked the results against IGoR. A later analysis scored TCR-TCR, TCR-HLA and TCR-CMV co-occurrence with hypergeometric tests, applying a repertoire-size bias correction to TCR pairs. False discovery rates were estimated in a later analysis by permuting HLA or CMV assignments 20 times. In a later analysis, co-occurring TCRs were grouped with DBSCAN, and TCRdist sequence similarity was added when clustering was performed within HLA-allele-positive subsets. For co-occurrence clustering, repertoires with fewer than 30,000 or more than 120,000 public chains were excluded, along with about five repertoires with anomalous nucleotide sharing. TCRdb provides this immuneACCESS table in a form limited to in-frame rearrangements. Some clones are lacking; in checked studies, under half of them reflect an unresolved V gene, and why the rest are absent is not known. V and J calls and clone size are those listed in that table; D and trimming were worked out from the DNA. The sample table records roughly 130,000 clones; about 74% of these occur just once. The biggest ten clones account for 5.8% of the sample.

Paper-wide results and their limitations: The authors suggested that the approach could potentially be extended to other disease states and immunological phenotypes. Roughly uniform sequencing depth across donors was assumed in presence/absence analyses, although this assumption may not hold. The cohort was sequenced for TCR beta chains only, and without alpha or paired-chain data the features that could be detected were limited. The 87-base-pair reads could not distinguish some IMGT-functional V segments, including TRBV6-2 and TRBV6-3, so those segments were excluded. A later analysis associated 16,951 TCR beta sequences with specific HLA alleles at a false discovery rate of 0.05. Because some donors lacked HLA typing at each locus, the association tests relied only on the typed subset. Most CMV-associated TCR beta chains appeared to be HLA-restricted in a later analysis, and the HLA associations seemed to be driven largely by CMV exposure. Strong co-occurrence of HLA alleles, especially DR and DQ, made assigning TCR associations to individual alleles difficult. The only immune exposure information available for the cohort was CMV serostatus. The classifier was reported to diagnose cytomegalovirus status with high specificity and sensitivity in both the original cohort and the validation cohort. An association between a missense DCLRE1C variant and V-gene and J-gene trimming of TCR beta chains was found in a later genetic analysis and replicated in an independent cohort. A total of fewer than 200 TCR beta chains were listed by the study as associated with cytomegalovirus. While some public TCRs were present in many individuals, most TCR sequences turned up only very rarely across donors. In a later analysis, HLA-associated TCR beta chains were found to be more clonally expanded and to have lower generation probabilities than equally common non-associated chains. According to a later genetic analysis, donors in an Asian-associated ancestry cluster had fewer N-insertions in productive TCRs than the approximately 670-donor mean. A further reported finding was that TCR beta sequences accurately predicted the HLA-A and HLA-B alleles for most subjects in the first cohort. Broadly in line with IMGT annotations, most TCR beta V segments showed up in productive rearrangements about 87% or about 30% of the time in an earlier analysis of 450 to 600 of the donors. Because counts were too low, some 17 rarely observed V segments, including chromosome 9 orphons, were excluded from the earlier analysis of under 650 of the donors. In a later analysis, several top co-occurrence clusters were reported to appear linked to parvovirus B19, influenza, CMV and Epstein-Barr virus. In vitro tests confirmed that a few of the cytomegalovirus-associated TCR beta chains recognize cytomegalovirus antigens. A cluster of highly shared sequence variants was judged likely to be a technical artifact of the sequencing pipeline. In a later analysis, the rate of TCR association differed among HLA loci, with DRB1 alleles having the most associated TCRs and HLA-C alleles having the fewest. Linkage disequilibrium might explain the correlated functional status among segregating V segments, but an unknown experimental factor could not be excluded.

A note on this clone: The antigen it binds to is not known. One base away there is no much larger clone; base qualities are not given.

A distance of 11 bases separates the germline ends of V and J, which lose 6 bases and 2 bases respectively. The CDR3, cysteine through phenylalanine, is 14 amino acids long. Of all the DNA, just the CDR3 is kept, 42 bases in frame from base 1. CDR1 LNHDA and CDR2 SQIVND were looked up in the germline V gene (reference sequence). The cohort comprised fewer than 700 healthy bone marrow donors. Cohort members were all nominally healthy when sampled, although unrecorded immune exposures were likely present. The donor was CMV seropositive and belonged to the group of 250 to 300 seropositive cohort members. Every donor gave a peripheral blood sample, and the peripheral blood mononuclear cells from that sample were used for TCR beta sequencing. Genomic DNA extraction from the blood cell samples was performed with the Qiagen DNeasy Blood Extraction Kit.

Here the chain combines TRBV19 and TRBJ1-5; TRBD1 is possibly the D segment (5 matching bases). The source material was PBMCs. This clonotype originated in a woman between 45 and 60 years old in good health and CMV-seropositive. The DNA is TGTGCCAGTAGCCTGGCGGGGCGCAATCAGCCCCAGCATTTT. This yields the protein CASSLAGRNQPQHF.